Following are 24 T cell receptor beta chains from one sample sequenced in a study of T cells in Graves' hyperthyroidism and ophthalmopathy. Researchers amplified the TCR beta CDR3 regions from RNA transcripts. TCR CDR3 underwent first-round RT-PCR with the HTBI primer set. Via MiXCR, TCRdb re-called the multiplex PCR reads, giving one row per CDR3 protein. Of approximately 530,000 distinct CDR3 sequences listed, roughly 21% are singletons. The sample taken for sequencing was blood. The receptor source for this set is a man aged 35-49 years with Graves' ophthalmopathy.

This clonotype was recorded once. The gene calls are TRBV4-1 and TRBJ1-6, with unresolved D. Germline V lookup: CDR1 MGHRA, CDR2 YSYEKL. Trimming pared 1 base from V and 9 bases from J, leaving 10 bases between. The CDR3 consists of 14 residues. The DNA for the CDR3 is TGCGCCAGCAGCCAAGGGACTCGGGGTTCACCCCTCCACTTT. Its protein is CASSQGTRGSPLHF.

V is TRBV7-2 and J is TRBJ1-5; D possibly corresponds to TRBD1 (6 bases). The germline gives CDR1 SGHTA, CDR2 FQGNSA. This CDR3 comprises 15 residues. Trimming left V 1 base short and J 7 bases short, with 14 bases between. CDR3 coding DNA: TGTGCCAGCAGCTTAGTAGGGGGGGGTGGGCAGCCCCAGCATTTT. Translated: CASSLVGGGGQPQHF.

This clonotype was observed many times. V is TRBV3-1 and J is TRBJ1-5, with 8 positions matching TRBD1. Trimming took 2 bases from V and 5 from J; bases not matched to a gene: 2. The CDR3 consists of 14 residues. The germline CDR1 and CDR2 sequences are LGHDT and YNNKEL (reference sequence). Written as DNA, the CDR3 is TGTGCCAGCAGCCAACAGGGGGCTCATCAGCCCCAGCATTTT. Its protein is CASSQQGAHQPQHF.

In this sample, this clonotype turned up many times. The chain combines TRBV12-3 or TRBV12-4 with TRBJ2-7; 10 nucleotides align to TRBD1. J gave up 4 bases and V 6 bases, and 6 bases lay outside the gene matches. The CDR3 is 14 residues long. The CDR3 DNA reads TGTGCCAGCAGATCAGGACAGGGGGTATACGAGCAGTACTTC. It yields the protein CASRSGQGVYEQYF.

J is TRBJ2-2 and V is TRBV6-1, with 14 bases identical to TRBD2. Trimming removed 5 bases from V and 4 bases from J; junction bases left unmatched: 24. From germline, CDR1 is MNHNS and CDR2 SASEGT. The length of the CDR3 is 23 residues. CDR3 loop: CASSLNRWGRGTSGSRSTGELFF. The CDR3 DNA reads as TGTGCCAGCAGTCTTAACAGGTGGGGGCGCGGGACTAGCGGGAGCAGAAGCACCGGGGAGCTGTTTTTT.

This clonotype was counted only a few times. The J gene is TRBJ1-1, the V gene TRBV11-2; possible D gene TRBD1, 6 bases. CDR3 length: 18 residues. The germline gives CDR1 SGHAT, CDR2 FQNNGV. The V end was cut by 2 bases, the J end by 4 bases, with 23 bases between. In DNA, the CDR3 is TGTGCCAGCAGCTTATTCCCCGACAGGTTTCGTGGGGGCACTGAAGCTTTCTTT. This codes for CASSLFPDRFRGGTEAFF.

In this sample, this clonotype turned up a few times. The J gene is TRBJ2-5, the V gene TRBV20-1, with TRBD2 matching over 9 bases. J gave up 4 bases and V 5 bases, and 8 bases lay outside the gene matches. CDR3 length equals 14 residues. Germline V gene sequence: CDR1 DFQATT, CDR2 SNEGSKA (reference sequence). This chain's CDR3 is CSAPEGGLAETQYF. The CDR3 DNA reads TGCAGTGCTCCCGAGGGGGGACTAGCAGAGACCCAGTACTTC.

The V and J genes are TRBV14 and TRBJ2-3; a possible D gene is TRBD2 (7 bases). The CDR3 is made up of 14 amino acids. Germline CDR1 reads SGHDN; CDR2 reads FVKESK. V lost 4 bases to trimming and J lost 9 bases, with 17 bases between them. The CDR3 DNA follows: TGTGCCAGCAGCCCTAGCGGCCCCACAGGGACGCAGTATTTT. Amino acids: CASSPSGPTGTQYF.

Written as DNA, the CDR3 is TGTGCCAGTAGCGGGACAACCGTCGAGCAGTACTTC. The encoded protein is CASSGTTVEQYF. The chain couples TRBV19 to TRBJ2-7, with D perhaps matching TRBD1 (6 bases). From germline, CDR1 is LNHDA and CDR2 SQIVND (reference sequence). This CDR3 comprises 12 residues. V was pared by 6 bases and J by 6 bases, with 12 bases between.

This clonotype came up a few times. This chain uses TRBV4-1 with TRBJ2-7; D gene ambiguous. The CDR3 runs to 14 residues. CDR1 and CDR2 from the germline V gene are MGHRA and YSYEKL. Trimming took 4 bases from V and 7 from J, leaving 17 bases between them. CDR3 DNA: TGCGCCAGCAGCCCCGTGGTAGAAGGTGAGGAGCAGTACTTC. It encodes CASSPVVEGEEQYF.

This clonotype was seen repeatedly, ten times or more. This chain uses TRBV30 with TRBJ2-5; D not certain. The CDR3 is 12 residues long. Germline assignment: CDR1 GTSNPN and CDR2 SVGIG (reference sequence). With 0 bases removed from V and 2 bases from J, the gap between germline ends came to 4 bases. In DNA, the CDR3 is TGTGCCTGGAGTGTCCAACAAGAGACCCAGTACTTC. Encoded protein: CAWSVQQETQYF. Combining the CDR3 with reference TRBV30 and TRBJ2-5 gives the whole variable domain SQTIHQWPATLVQPVGSPLSLECTVEGTSNPNLYWYRQAAGRGLQLLFYSVGIGQISSEVPQNLSASRPQDRQFILSSKKLLLSDSGFYLCAWSVQQETQYFGPGTRLLVL.

The chain employs TRBV9 and TRBJ2-1; 7 bases map to TRBD1. Germline trimming cut 8 bases from V and 4 bases from J; bases unmatched to any gene: 6. There are 13 residues in the CDR3. The germline CDR1 and CDR2 sequences are SGDLS and YYNGEE. The CDR3 DNA sequence: TGTGCCAGGGTGGGACAGACATACAATGAGCAGTTCTTC. Translating gives CARVGQTYNEQFF.

This clonotype was seen more than once but under ten times. The chain couples TRBV6-1 to TRBJ1-1, with D possibly TRBD1 on 5 matching bases. Germline V CDR1 and CDR2: MNHNS, SASEGT. V lost 7 bases and J 8 bases, leaving 8 bases between the germline ends. The CDR3 has 10 amino acids. In DNA form, the CDR3 reads TGTGCCAGCACTCACAGGGAAGCTTTCTTT. Amino acid sequence: CASTHREAFF.

This clonotype was counted many times. The rearrangement joins TRBV11-2 to TRBJ2-7; 14 nucleotides agree with TRBD2. Trimming at V came to 4 bases and at J to 4 bases, leaving 3 bases not matched to a gene. The CDR3 extends over 15 amino acids. Germline CDR1 reads SGHAT; CDR2 reads FQNNGV. This CDR3 reads CASSYGTSGGYEQYF. The CDR3 region has the DNA TGTGCCAGCAGCTATGGGACTAGCGGGGGTTACGAGCAGTACTTC.

In its sample, this clonotype was seen a few times. The V and J genes are TRBV5-1 and TRBJ2-1; TRBD2 aligns across 7 bases. Germline CDR1 reads SGHRS; CDR2 reads YFSETQ. V lost 2 bases to trimming and J lost 3 bases; unmatched junction nucleotides: 2. This CDR3 contains 14 residues. The CDR3 spells CASSLGLVYNEQFF. DNA of the CDR3: TGCGCCAGCAGCTTAGGACTAGTCTACAATGAGCAGTTCTTC.

V usage is TRBV7-8 and J usage is TRBJ2-2, with D possibly being TRBD2 (6 bases). The V and J ends lost 5 bases and 6 bases respectively, with 19 bases between them. The germline V gene has CDR1 SGHVS and CDR2 FQNEAQ. The CDR3 is 16 amino acids. CDR3 protein: CASSHLEGRGSGELFF. The CDR3 DNA is TGTGCCAGCAGCCACCTGGAGGGTCGCGGGTCCGGGGAGCTGTTTTTT.

This clonotype was seen many times. J is TRBJ2-5 and V is TRBV7-2, with D hard to call. Germline CDR1 reads SGHTA; CDR2 reads FQGNSA. This CDR3 has 15 amino acids. V dropped 6 bases and J dropped 2 bases, with 16 bases sitting between them. DNA for the CDR3: TGTGCCAGCAGTCCTATGGTGGCGATTCAAGAGACCCAGTACTTC. Translated: CASSPMVAIQETQYF.

On this clonotype: A much larger clone lies a single base off, so this may be a read error. The chain is built from TRBV27 and TRBJ2-7, with D possibly matching TRBD1 (5 bases). The germline V gene encodes CDR1 MNHEY and CDR2 SMNVEV (reference sequence). This CDR3 has 14 residues. Trimming pared 5 bases from V and 1 base from J, leaving 12 bases between. The CDR3 DNA reads as TGTGCCAGCAGTGGCCCGACAGAGTCCTACGAGCAGTACTTC. This sequence encodes CASSGPTESYEQYF.

This clonotype was detected ten times or more. V gene TRBV11-3 combines with J gene TRBJ2-7; D is undetermined. The V gene's germline CDR1 is SGHNT and CDR2 YENEEA. The CDR3 has 14 amino acids. V was cut by 0 bases and J by 3 bases, with 9 bases left in between. CDR3 DNA sequence: TGTGCCAGCAGCTTAGATGGGGTGAACTACGAGCAGTACTTC. Amino acids: CASSLDGVNYEQYF.

The rearrangement uses TRBV6-1 and TRBJ2-6, with D perhaps matching TRBD2 (6 bases). Germline CDR1 and CDR2: MNHNS and SASEGT. This CDR3 has 18 amino acids. V was shortened by 3 bases and J by 0 bases, with 15 bases between the two germline ends. The CDR3 DNA reads TGTGCCAGCAGTGAGCGGGACGGTCTCAGCTCTGGGGCCAACGTCCTGACTTTC. It codes for CASSERDGLSSGANVLTF.

This clonotype has more than one count but fewer than ten. This sequence joins TRBV20-1 and TRBJ2-2, with 7 bases lining up with TRBD1. The CDR3 runs to 15 residues. The germline CDR1 and CDR2 sequences are DFQATT and SNEGSKA (reference sequence). After removal of 5 bases from V and 2 bases from J, the junction contained 8 bases not matched to a gene. CDR3 loop: CSAPPGGSNTGELFF. DNA for the CDR3: TGCAGTGCTCCCCCAGGGGGTAGTAACACCGGGGAGCTGTTTTTT.

This clonotype has at least ten counts. The CDR3: CASSVGGPGRYEQYF. CDR3 nucleotide sequence: TGTGCCAGCAGTGTCGGTGGGCCTGGCCGTTACGAGCAGTACTTC. The V call is TRBV2, the J call TRBJ2-7; D remains unclear. Germline CDR1 reads SNHLY; CDR2 reads FYNNEI. This CDR3 has 15 residues. Trimming removed 4 bases from V and 4 bases from J, with 17 bases in between.

There are many counts of this clonotype. The gene calls are TRBV12-3 or TRBV12-4 and TRBJ2-7; 9 nucleotides match TRBD2. Germline trimming cut 3 bases from V and 2 bases from J; bases unmatched to any gene: 2. The CDR3 is 14 amino acids. For the CDR3, the DNA is TGTGCCAGCAGTTTCGAGCGGGGGGCCTACGAGCAGTACTTC. This sequence encodes CASSFERGAYEQYF.

The rearrangement joins TRBV10-2 to TRBJ2-5, with D perhaps TRBD1 (5 bases). The CDR3 is 15 residues long. Germline V gene sequence: CDR1 WSHSY, CDR2 SAAADI. V shed 8 bases and J shed 1 base, with 17 bases lying between them. Here the CDR3 reads CASRSERQPQETQYF. In DNA form, the CDR3 reads TGCGCCAGCCGGTCTGAGCGACAGCCCCAAGAGACCCAGTACTTC.